This T cell receptor (beta chain) was identified during a study of blood T cell repertoires in COVID-19. Study details: Collection of acute and convalescent COVID-19 samples took place in the United States, Italy and Spain. Nucleic acid was either cDNA or gDNA, and it came from T cells, B-cell-depleted T cells, or PBMCs.

As handled by the study authors: The authors estimated nucleated cell counts from reference gene primer amplification. Some clones are missing from TCRdb's copy, which holds only in-frame ones; the method was immunoSEQ multiplex PCR. That table is the source of V, J and clone size, and D and trimming were worked out from the DNA. The table includes 190,000 or so clones, almost 85% detected once. Sequencing input: peripheral blood. This TCR came from a human donor with acute or convalescent COVID-19. The donor label of this sample is uncertain.

The CDR3 DNA follows: TGTGCCAGCAGCCTCTGGAGGGGACAGGGGGCCTACGAGCAGTACTTC. Protein sequence: CASSLWRGQGAYEQYF. The gene calls are TRBV5-4 and TRBJ2-7; TRBD1 aligns across 11 bases. The length of the CDR3 is 16 residues. CDR1 and CDR2 from the germline V gene are SGHNT and YYREEE (reference sequence). With V trimmed by 4 bases and J by 2 bases, 8 bases remained unmatched.